Following are 20 T cell receptor beta chains from one sample sequenced in a study of lymphopenia after photon versus proton radiotherapy. The assay was immunoSEQ multiplex PCR, and TCRdb's table has in-frame clones only and misses some. The sample yields around 30,000 clones, roughly 89% seen once. Sequences were derived from peripheral blood, sampled from a patient treated with proton-based radiotherapy. Receptors were obtained from a woman in her 70s with pancreatic cancer. Some clones in this sample may be carry-over from other donors' samples.

V is TRBV2 and J is TRBJ1-2, with D perhaps TRBD1 (6 bases). Trimming shortened V by 8 bases and J by 3 bases, and 13 bases separated the two germline ends. The germline CDR1 and CDR2 sequences are SNHLY and FYNNEI. CDR3 length equals 13 residues. The CDR3 DNA is TGTGCCAGCTATCAGGGGTATGACTATGGCTACACCTTC. This gives the protein CASYQGYDYGYTF.

The rearrangement joins TRBV28 to TRBJ1-1; 7 bases line up with TRBD1. The V and J ends lost 5 bases and 3 bases, in that order; junction bases with no gene match: 6. This CDR3 is 14 amino acids long. Germline V CDR1 and CDR2: MDHEN, SYDVKM. DNA for the CDR3: TGTGCCAGCAGTCAGCCAGGGGGGTACACTGAAGCTTTCTTT. This translates into CASSQPGGYTEAFF.

This clone turned up a few times. This sequence joins TRBV5-1 and TRBJ1-1; D gene unclear. Germline V gene lookup returns CDR1 SGHRS and CDR2 YFSETQ. The CDR3 runs to 13 residues. The V end lost 6 bases, the J end lost 1 base, and 10 bases lay between the germline ends. The CDR3 reads CASIDPGNTEAFF. The CDR3 bases are TGCGCCAGCATAGACCCAGGGAACACTGAAGCTTTCTTT. The whole variable domain, filled in from reference TRBV5-1 and TRBJ1-1, reads KAGVTQTPRYLIKTRGQQVTLSCSPISGHRSVSWYQQTPGQGLQFLFEYFSETQRNKGNFPGRFSGRQFSNSRSEMNVSTLELGDSALYLCASIDPGNTEAFFGQGTRLTVV.

The V call is TRBV2, the J call TRBJ1-5; D may be TRBD1 (6 bases). The germline CDR1 and CDR2 sequences are SNHLY and FYNNEI. The ends were cut back, 5 bases at V and 5 bases at J, with 19 bases in the middle. The CDR3 runs 16 residues. The CDR3 protein is CASSYLSLTGDQPQHF. The CDR3 DNA reads as TGTGCCAGCAGTTATCTCTCCCTGACAGGAGATCAGCCCCAGCATTTT.

This sequence joins TRBV4-1 and TRBJ2-1; 10 nucleotides align to TRBD2. Looked up from germline, CDR1 is MGHRA and CDR2 is YSYEKL. The CDR3 has 16 amino acids. V lost 1 base, J lost 5 bases, and 5 bases stayed unmatched. The DNA for the CDR3 is TGCGCCAGCAGCCAAGTGCTAGCGGGAGTAGACAATGAGCAGTTCTTC. Its translation: CASSQVLAGVDNEQFF.

The chain joins TRBV2 to TRBJ2-1; 10 bases are a match to TRBD2. With V trimmed by 7 bases and J by 1 base, 4 bases remained unmatched. Germline CDR1 and CDR2: SNHLY and FYNNEI. This CDR3 has 15 residues. CDR3 DNA: TGTGCCAGCAACGAAGCGGGAGGGTCCTACAATGAGCAGTTCTTC. Protein product: CASNEAGGSYNEQFF.

The chain uses TRBV4-3 and TRBJ1-2, with D possibly matching TRBD1 (5 bases). The CDR3 runs 14 residues. Trimming removed 3 bases from V and 8 bases from J, with 16 bases in between. Germline lookup yields CDR1 LGHNA and CDR2 YSLEER. The chain's CDR3 is CASSQGPRSEGYTF. The CDR3 DNA is TGCGCCAGCAGCCAGGGGCCCCGGTCTGAAGGCTACACCTTC.

The V gene is TRBV6-4, the J gene TRBJ2-3, with 12 bases fitting TRBD2. J gave up 6 bases and V 4 bases, and 5 bases lay outside the gene matches. Germline V gene sequence: CDR1 MRHNA, CDR2 SNTAGT. The CDR3 totals 15 residues. The CDR3 loop is CASSASGRASDTQYF. The CDR3 DNA sequence: TGTGCCAGCAGTGCTAGCGGGAGGGCATCTGATACGCAGTATTTT.

CDR3 residues: CASRRGGTEAFF. The CDR3 coding sequence is TGTGCCAGCAGGAGGGGTGGGACTGAAGCTTTCTTT. This chain connects TRBV6-7 to TRBJ1-1; a possible D gene is TRBD1 (5 bases). TRBV6-7 is marked as an open reading frame, function uncertain. Trimming left V 6 bases short and J 5 bases short, with 10 bases between. The CDR3 runs 12 residues.

The chain employs TRBV25-1 and TRBJ2-7; no clear D. The CDR3 extends over 11 amino acids. V was pared by 1 base and J by 4 bases, with 2 bases between. Looked up from germline, CDR1 is MGHDK and CDR2 is SYGVNS. The CDR3 is CASSEFYEQYF. As DNA, the CDR3 is TGTGCCAGCAGTGAATTTTACGAGCAGTACTTC.

This chain links TRBV19 with TRBJ1-3, with D perhaps TRBD1 (6 bases). Germline values: CDR1 LNHDA, CDR2 SQIVND (reference sequence). Trimming took off 3 bases at V and 4 bases at J, with 13 bases between the two ends. CDR3 size: 15 residues. The chain's CDR3 is CASSIFTGIGNTIYF. The DNA of the CDR3 is TGTGCCAGTAGTATTTTTACAGGGATCGGAAACACCATATATTTT. Complete variable domain (other parts from reference TRBV19 and TRBJ1-3): DGGITQSPKYLFRKEGQNVTLSCEQNLNHDAMYWYRQDPGQGLRLIYYSQIVNDFQKGDIAEGYSVSREKKESFPLTVTSAQKNPTAFYLCASSIFTGIGNTIYFGEGSWLTVV.

The chain couples TRBV5-4 to TRBJ2-7; the D gene is possibly TRBD2 (5 bases). CDR1 is SGHNT, CDR2 YYREEE, per germline (reference sequence). The CDR3 has 15 amino acids. Trimming took off 4 bases at V and 7 bases at J, with 21 bases between the two ends. The CDR3 loop reads CASSPGDPPSGEQYF. In DNA, the CDR3 is TGTGCCAGCAGCCCCGGAGACCCCCCTTCGGGGGAGCAGTACTTC.

V usage is TRBV6-5 and J usage is TRBJ2-6; the D gene is possibly TRBD2 (5 bases). Trimming left V 2 bases short and J 0 bases short, with 5 bases between. The CDR3 contains 15 residues. The germline V gene has CDR1 MNHEY and CDR2 SVGAGI. The CDR3 loop is CASSYSGSGANVLTF. The CDR3 DNA reads as TGTGCCAGCAGTTACAGCGGCTCTGGGGCCAACGTCCTGACTTTC.

The chain has TRBV6-5 and TRBJ1-1; tentative D call: TRBD1 (5 bases). V was clipped by 0 bases and J by 0 bases, with 8 bases between them. Germline CDR1 reads MNHEY; CDR2 reads SVGAGI. This CDR3 region has 15 residues. CDR3: CASSYSIGVNTEAFF. Written as DNA, the CDR3 is TGTGCCAGCAGTTACTCGATAGGGGTGAACACTGAAGCTTTCTTT.

The chain uses TRBV5-1 and TRBJ2-3, with TRBD2 identical over 9 bases. V lost 0 bases, J lost 8 bases, and 7 bases stayed unmatched. Germline V CDR1 and CDR2: SGHRS, YFSETQ. The CDR3 is made up of 15 amino acids. CDR3 amino acids: CASSLGGLALLTQYF. CDR3 nucleotides: TGCGCCAGCAGCTTGGGGGGACTAGCCCTCCTTACGCAGTATTTT.

The V call is TRBV6-1, the J call TRBJ1-2, with D perhaps matching TRBD1 (5 bases). This CDR3 region has 13 residues. V dropped 6 bases and J dropped 0 bases, with 8 bases sitting between them. The germline V gene encodes CDR1 MNHNS and CDR2 SASEGT. Here the CDR3 reads CASRGVTNYGYTF. The CDR3 region has the DNA TGTGCCAGCAGGGGGGTGACTAACTATGGCTACACCTTC.

For this clone: Sequence at one end of the junction differs from germline and may be a read error. This chain joins TRBV2 and TRBJ2-5; TRBD1 aligns across 7 bases. This CDR3 contains 14 residues. Looked up from germline, CDR1 is SNHLY and CDR2 is FYNNEI. The CDR3 DNA follows: TGTGCCAGCAGCCGCCCGGGACAGCGAGAGTCCCAGTACTTC. It codes for CASSRPGQRESQYF. Full variable domain (remainder filled in from reference TRBV2 and TRBJ2-5): EPEVTQTPSHQVTQMGQEVILRCVPISNHLYFYWYRQILGQKVEFLVSFYNNEISEKSEIFDDQFSVERPDGSNFTLKIRSTKLEDSAMYFCASSRPGQRESQYFGPGTRLLVL.

The chain carries TRBV5-1 and TRBJ2-5; D call uncertain. V shed 4 bases and J shed 5 bases, with 6 bases lying between them. The CDR3 runs 11 residues. The germline V gene encodes CDR1 SGHRS and CDR2 YFSETQ. In DNA, the CDR3 is TGCGCCAGCAGCGAAATGGAGACCCAGTACTTC. Translating it yields CASSEMETQYF.

The rearrangement links TRBV29-1 to TRBJ1-2; 7 bases are shared with TRBD1. V was pared by 8 bases and J by 2 bases, with 5 bases of the junction left unmatched. Germline-derived CDR1 and CDR2 are SQVTM and ANQGSEA. This CDR3 has 12 amino acids. CDR3 loop: CSQRDSNYGYTF. The CDR3 coding sequence is TGCAGCCAAAGGGACAGCAACTATGGCTACACCTTC.

The chain uses TRBV7-9 and TRBJ2-7; 10 bases match TRBD1. The ends lost 5 bases at V and 0 bases at J; junction bases unmatched: 4. CDR3 length equals 15 residues. CDR1 SEHNR and CDR2 FQNEAQ come from the germline V gene (reference sequence). DNA for the CDR3: TGTGCCAGCAGCCCAGGGACAGGGGACTCCTACGAGCAGTACTTC. It specifies CASSPGTGDSYEQYF.